The source of this TCR beta chain is a study of blood T cell repertoires in COVID-19. Overall study context: Samples taken during acute and convalescent COVID-19 were collected in the United States, Italy and Spain. T cells, B-cell-depleted T cells, or PBMCs supplied cDNA or gDNA.

V shed 4 bases and J 9 bases; nucleotides not matched to a gene: 8. CDR1 is SNHLY and CDR2 is FYNNEI in the germline V gene. The CDR3 runs to 14 residues. Methods used by the authors: For nucleated cells, counts were estimated from reference gene primer amplification. The assay was immunoSEQ multiplex PCR, and TCRdb's table has in-frame clones only and misses some. The V and J calls and clone size come from that table; D and trimming were worked out from the DNA. The sample includes about 93,000 clones, roughly 80% of them seen just once. This sequence was found in a human donor in a cohort sampled during active COVID-19. V is TRBV2 and J is TRBJ1-5; 8 bases match TRBD1. The specimen sequenced was peripheral blood. In DNA, the CDR3 is TGTGCCAGCAGTGTAGGCAGGGGGCTTCGGCCCCAGCATTTT. Amino acids: CASSVGRGLRPQHF.